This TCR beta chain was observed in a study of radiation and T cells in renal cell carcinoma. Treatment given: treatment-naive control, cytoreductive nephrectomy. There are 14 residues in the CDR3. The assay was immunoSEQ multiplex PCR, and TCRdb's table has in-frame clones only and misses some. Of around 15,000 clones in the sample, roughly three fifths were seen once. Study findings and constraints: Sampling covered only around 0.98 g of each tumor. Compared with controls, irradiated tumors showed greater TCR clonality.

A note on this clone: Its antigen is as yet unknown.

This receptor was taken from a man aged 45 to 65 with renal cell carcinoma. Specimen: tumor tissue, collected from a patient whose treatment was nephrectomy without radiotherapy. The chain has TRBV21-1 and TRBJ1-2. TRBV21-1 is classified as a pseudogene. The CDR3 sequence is CASSKRGPARGYTF. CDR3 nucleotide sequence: TGTGCCAGCAGCAAGAGAGGGCCAGCTCGGGGCTACACCTTC.